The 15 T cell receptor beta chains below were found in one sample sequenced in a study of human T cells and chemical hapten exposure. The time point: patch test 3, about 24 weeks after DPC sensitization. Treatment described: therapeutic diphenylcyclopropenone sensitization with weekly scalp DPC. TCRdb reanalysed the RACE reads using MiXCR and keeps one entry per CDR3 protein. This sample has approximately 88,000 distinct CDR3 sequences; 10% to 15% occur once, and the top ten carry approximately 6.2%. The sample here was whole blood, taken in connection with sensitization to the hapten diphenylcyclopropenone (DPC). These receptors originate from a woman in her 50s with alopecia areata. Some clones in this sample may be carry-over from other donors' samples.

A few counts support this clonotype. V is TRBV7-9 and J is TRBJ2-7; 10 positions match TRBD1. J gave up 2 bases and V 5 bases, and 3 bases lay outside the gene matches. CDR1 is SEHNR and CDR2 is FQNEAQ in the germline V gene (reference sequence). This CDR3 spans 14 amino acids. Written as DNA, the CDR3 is TGTGCCAGCAGCCTAGACAGGGGGCCCTACGAGCAGTACTTC. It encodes CASSLDRGPYEQYF.

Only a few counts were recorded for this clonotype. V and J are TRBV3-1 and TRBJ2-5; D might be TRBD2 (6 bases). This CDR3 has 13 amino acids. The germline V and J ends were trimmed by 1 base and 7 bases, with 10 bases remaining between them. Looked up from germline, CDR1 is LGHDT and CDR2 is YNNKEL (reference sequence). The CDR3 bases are TGTGCCAGCAGCCAAGCGAGCGGGCCGACCCAGTACTTC. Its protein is CASSQASGPTQYF.

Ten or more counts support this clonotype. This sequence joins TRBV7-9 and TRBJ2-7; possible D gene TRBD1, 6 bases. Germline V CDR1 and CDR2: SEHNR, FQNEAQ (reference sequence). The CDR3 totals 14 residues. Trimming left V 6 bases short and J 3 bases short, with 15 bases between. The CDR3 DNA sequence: TGTGCCAGCAGTCTAATGTCGGACAGCTACGAGCAGTACTTC. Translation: CASSLMSDSYEQYF.

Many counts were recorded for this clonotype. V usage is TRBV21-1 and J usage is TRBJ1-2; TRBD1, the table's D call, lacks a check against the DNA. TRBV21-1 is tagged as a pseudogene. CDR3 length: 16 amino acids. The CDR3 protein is CASSAPAPANYYGYTF. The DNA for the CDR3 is TGTGCCAGCAGCGCACCCGCCCCAGCCAATTACTATGGCTACACCTTC.

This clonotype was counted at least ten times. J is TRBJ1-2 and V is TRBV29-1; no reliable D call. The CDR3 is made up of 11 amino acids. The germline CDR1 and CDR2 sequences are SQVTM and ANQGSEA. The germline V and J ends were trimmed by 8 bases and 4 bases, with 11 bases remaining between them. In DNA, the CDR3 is TGCAGCCATTCTGGAGGCTATGGCTACACCTTC. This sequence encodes CSHSGGYGYTF.

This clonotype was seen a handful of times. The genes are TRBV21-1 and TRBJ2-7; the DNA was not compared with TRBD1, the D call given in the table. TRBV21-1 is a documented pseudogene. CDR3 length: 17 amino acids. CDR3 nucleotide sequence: TGTGCCAGCAGCAAACCTTTGACCGGGAGAGAGCATTGCGAGCAGTACTTC. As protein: CASSKPLTGREHCEQYF.

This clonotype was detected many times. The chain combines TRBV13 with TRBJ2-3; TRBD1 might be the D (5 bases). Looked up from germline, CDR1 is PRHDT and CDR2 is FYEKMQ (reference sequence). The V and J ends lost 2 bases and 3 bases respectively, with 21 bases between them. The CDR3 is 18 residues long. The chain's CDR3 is CASSLWGQDPLPTDTQYF. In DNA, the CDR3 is TGTGCCAGCAGCTTATGGGGCCAGGACCCATTACCAACAGATACGCAGTATTTT.

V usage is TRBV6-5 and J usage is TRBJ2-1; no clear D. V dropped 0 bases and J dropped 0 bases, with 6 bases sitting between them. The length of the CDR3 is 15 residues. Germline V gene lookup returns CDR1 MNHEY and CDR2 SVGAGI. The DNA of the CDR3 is TGTGCCAGCAGTTACTCCCCAGACTCCTACAATGAGCAGTTCTTC. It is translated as CASSYSPDSYNEQFF.

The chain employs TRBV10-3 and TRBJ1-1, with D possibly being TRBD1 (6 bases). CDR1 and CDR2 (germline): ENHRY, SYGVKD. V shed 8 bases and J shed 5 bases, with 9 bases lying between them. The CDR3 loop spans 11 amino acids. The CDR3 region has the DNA TGTGCCATCGGGACACCTACTGAAGCTTTCTTT. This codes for CAIGTPTEAFF.

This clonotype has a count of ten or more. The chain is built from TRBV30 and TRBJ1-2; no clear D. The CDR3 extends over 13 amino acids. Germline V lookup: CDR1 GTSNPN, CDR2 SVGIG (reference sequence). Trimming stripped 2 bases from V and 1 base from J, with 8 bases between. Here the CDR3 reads CAWSIERNYGYTF. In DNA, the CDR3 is TGTGCCTGGAGTATTGAGCGTAACTATGGCTACACCTTC. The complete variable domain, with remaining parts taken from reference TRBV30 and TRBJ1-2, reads SQTIHQWPATLVQPVGSPLSLECTVEGTSNPNLYWYRQAAGRGLQLLFYSVGIGQISSEVPQNLSASRPQDRQFILSSKKLLLSDSGFYLCAWSIERNYGYTFGSGTRLTVV.

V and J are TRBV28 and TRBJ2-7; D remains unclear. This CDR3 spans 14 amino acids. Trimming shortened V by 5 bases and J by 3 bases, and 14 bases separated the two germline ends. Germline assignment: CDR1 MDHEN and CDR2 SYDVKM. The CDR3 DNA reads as TGTGCCAGCAGTCCCCCTTCGACCTTCTACGAGCAGTACTTC. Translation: CASSPPSTFYEQYF.

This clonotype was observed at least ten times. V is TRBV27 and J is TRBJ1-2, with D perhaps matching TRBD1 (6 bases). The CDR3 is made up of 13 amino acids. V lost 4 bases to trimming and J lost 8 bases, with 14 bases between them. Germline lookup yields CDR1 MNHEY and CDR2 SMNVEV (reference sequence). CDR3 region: CASSSGSGEGYTF. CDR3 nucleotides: TGTGCCAGCAGTTCCGGGTCAGGGGAGGGCTACACCTTC.

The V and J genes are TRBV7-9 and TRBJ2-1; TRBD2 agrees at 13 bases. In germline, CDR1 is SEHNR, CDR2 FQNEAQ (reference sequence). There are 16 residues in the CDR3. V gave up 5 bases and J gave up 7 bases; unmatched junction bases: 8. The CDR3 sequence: CASSPTGTSGTNEQFF. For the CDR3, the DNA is TGTGCCAGCAGCCCTACCGGGACTAGCGGGACTAATGAGCAGTTCTTC.

This CDR3 reads CASSLAGSGTEAFF. The CDR3 nucleotides read TGTGCCAGCAGCTTAGCAGGGTCCGGAACTGAAGCTTTCTTT. J is TRBJ1-1 and V is TRBV11-3; tentatively, D is TRBD1 (5 bases). Per germline, CDR1 SGHNT and CDR2 YENEEA. V lost 1 base, J lost 5 bases, and 11 bases lay in between. CDR3 length equals 14 residues. The full variable domain, with the rest looked up from reference TRBV11-3 and TRBJ1-1, is EAGVVQSPRYKIIEKKQPVAFWCNPISGHNTLYWYLQNLGQGPELLIRYENEEAVDDSQLPKDRFSAERLKGVDSTLKIQPAELGDSAVYLCASSLAGSGTEAFFGQGTRLTVV.

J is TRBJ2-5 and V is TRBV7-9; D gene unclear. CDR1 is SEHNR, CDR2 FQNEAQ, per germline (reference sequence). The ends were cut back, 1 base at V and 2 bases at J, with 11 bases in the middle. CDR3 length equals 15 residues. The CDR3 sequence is CASSLDGRLQETQYF. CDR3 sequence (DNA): TGTGCCAGCAGCTTAGATGGCAGGCTACAAGAGACCCAGTACTTC.